Sequencing of this T cell receptor (beta chain) was carried out in a study of blood T cell repertoires in COVID-19. Study as a whole: Italy, Spain and the United States were the sources of the convalescent and acute COVID-19 samples.

This clone showed up just a few times. Between the trimmed V and J ends, which lost 2 bases and 4 bases, there was a span of 12 bases. CDR1 is GTSNPN and CDR2 is SVGIG in the germline V gene (reference sequence). The CDR3 length is 14 residues. Repertoires were generated with immunoSEQ multiplex PCR, while TCRdb's copy carries only in-frame clones and drops some. The sample yields roughly 260,000 clones, approximately 86% seen once. The chain uses TRBV30 and TRBJ2-1; TRBD2 might be the D (5 bases). Sequenced: peripheral blood. The clonotype comes from a man between 35 and 55 years old who had recovered from COVID-19. CDR3 residues: CAWSRLTGYNEQFF. CDR3 in DNA: TGTGCCTGGAGTCGTCTTACGGGGTACAATGAGCAGTTCTTC.